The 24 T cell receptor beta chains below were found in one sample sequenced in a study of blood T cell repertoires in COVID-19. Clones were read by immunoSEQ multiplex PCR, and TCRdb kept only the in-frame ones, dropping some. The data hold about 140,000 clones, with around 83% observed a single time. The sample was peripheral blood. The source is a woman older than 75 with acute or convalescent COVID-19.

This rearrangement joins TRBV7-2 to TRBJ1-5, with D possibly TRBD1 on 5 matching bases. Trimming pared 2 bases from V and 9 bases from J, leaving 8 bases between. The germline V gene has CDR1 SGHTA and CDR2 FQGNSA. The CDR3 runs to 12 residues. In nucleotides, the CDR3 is TGTGCCAGCAGCTTAAGGGGATTGCCCCAGCATTTT. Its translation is CASSLRGLPQHF.

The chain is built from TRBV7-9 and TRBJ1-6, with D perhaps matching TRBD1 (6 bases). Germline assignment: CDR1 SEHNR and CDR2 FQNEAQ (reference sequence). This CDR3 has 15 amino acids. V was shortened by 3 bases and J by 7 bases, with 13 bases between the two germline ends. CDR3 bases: TGTGCCAGCAGCTTGGGGGCGACGAGGAATTCACCCCTCCACTTT. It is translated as CASSLGATRNSPLHF.

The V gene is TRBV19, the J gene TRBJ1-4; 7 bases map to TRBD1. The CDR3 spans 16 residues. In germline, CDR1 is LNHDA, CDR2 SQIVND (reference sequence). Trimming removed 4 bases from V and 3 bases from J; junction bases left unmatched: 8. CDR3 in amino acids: CASSNPHRGANEKLFF. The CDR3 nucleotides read TGTGCCAGTAGTAACCCTCACAGGGGAGCTAATGAAAAACTGTTTTTT.

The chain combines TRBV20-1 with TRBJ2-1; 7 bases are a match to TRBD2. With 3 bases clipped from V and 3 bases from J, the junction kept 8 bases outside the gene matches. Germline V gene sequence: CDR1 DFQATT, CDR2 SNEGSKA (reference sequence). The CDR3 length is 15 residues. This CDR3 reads CSASIPGGNYNEQFF. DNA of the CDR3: TGCAGTGCTAGTATACCGGGAGGTAACTACAATGAGCAGTTCTTC.

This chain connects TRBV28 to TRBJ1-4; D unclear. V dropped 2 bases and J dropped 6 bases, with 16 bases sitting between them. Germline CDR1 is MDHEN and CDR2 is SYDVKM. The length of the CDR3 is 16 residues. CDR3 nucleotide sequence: TGTGCCAGCAGTTTAAGTGGTAGCCCGGCATATGAAAAACTGTTTTTT. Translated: CASSLSGSPAYEKLFF. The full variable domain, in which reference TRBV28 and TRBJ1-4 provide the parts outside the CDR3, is DVKVTQSSRYLVKRTGEKVFLECVQDMDHENMFWYRQDPGLGLRLIYFSYDVKMKEKGDIPEGYSVSREKKERFSLILESASTNQTSMYLCASSLSGSPAYEKLFFGSGTQLSVL.

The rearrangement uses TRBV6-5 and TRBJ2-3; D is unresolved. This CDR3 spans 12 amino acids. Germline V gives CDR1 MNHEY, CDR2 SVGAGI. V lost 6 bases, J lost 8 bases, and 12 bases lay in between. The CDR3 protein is CASRGQPGTQYF. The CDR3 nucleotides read TGTGCCAGCAGGGGCCAGCCAGGTACGCAGTATTTT.

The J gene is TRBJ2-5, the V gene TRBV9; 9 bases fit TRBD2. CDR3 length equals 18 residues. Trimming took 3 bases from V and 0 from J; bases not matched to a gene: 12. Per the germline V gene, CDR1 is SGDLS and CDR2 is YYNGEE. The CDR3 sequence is CASSDPGLREGYQETQYF. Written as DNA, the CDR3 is TGTGCCAGCAGCGACCCGGGGTTGCGGGAGGGCTACCAAGAGACCCAGTACTTC.

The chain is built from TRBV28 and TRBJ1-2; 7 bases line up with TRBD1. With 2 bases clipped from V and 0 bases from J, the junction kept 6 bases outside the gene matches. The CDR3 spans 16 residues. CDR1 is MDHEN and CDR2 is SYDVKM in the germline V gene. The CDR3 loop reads CASSLRGQEANYGYTF. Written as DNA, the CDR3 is TGTGCCAGCAGTTTAAGAGGACAGGAAGCTAACTATGGCTACACCTTC.

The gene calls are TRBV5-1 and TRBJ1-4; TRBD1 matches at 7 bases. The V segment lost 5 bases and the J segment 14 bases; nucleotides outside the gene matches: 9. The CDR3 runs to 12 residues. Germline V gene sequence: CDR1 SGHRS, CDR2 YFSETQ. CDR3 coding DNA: TGCGCCAGCAGTCTGGAACAGGGGAAGCTGTTTTTT. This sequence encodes CASSLEQGKLFF.

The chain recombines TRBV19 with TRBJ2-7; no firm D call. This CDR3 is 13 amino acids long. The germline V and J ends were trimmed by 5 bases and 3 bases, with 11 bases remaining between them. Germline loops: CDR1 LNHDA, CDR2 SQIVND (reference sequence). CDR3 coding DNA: TGTGCCAGTAGTCCTTTTGGTAGCTACGAGCAGTACTTC. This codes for CASSPFGSYEQYF.

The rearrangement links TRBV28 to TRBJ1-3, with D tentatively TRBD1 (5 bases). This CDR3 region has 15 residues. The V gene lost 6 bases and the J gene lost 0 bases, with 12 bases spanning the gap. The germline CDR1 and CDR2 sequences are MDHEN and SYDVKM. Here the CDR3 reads CASSPPGDSGNTIYF. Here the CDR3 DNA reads TGTGCCAGCAGCCCACCGGGGGACTCTGGAAACACCATATATTTT. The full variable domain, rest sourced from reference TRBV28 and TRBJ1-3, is DVKVTQSSRYLVKRTGEKVFLECVQDMDHENMFWYRQDPGLGLRLIYFSYDVKMKEKGDIPEGYSVSREKKERFSLILESASTNQTSMYLCASSPPGDSGNTIYFGEGSWLTVV.

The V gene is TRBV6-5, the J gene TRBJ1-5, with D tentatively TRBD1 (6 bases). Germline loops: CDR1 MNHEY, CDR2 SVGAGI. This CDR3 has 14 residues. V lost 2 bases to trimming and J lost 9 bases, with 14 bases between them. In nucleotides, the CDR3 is TGTGCCAGCAGTTACACACACAGGGACCGGCCCCAGCATTTT. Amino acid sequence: CASSYTHRDRPQHF.

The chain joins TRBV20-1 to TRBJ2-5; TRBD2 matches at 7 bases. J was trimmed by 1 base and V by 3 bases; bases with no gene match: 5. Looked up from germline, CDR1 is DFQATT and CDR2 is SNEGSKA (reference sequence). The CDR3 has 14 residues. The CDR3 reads CSASQTSLQETQYF. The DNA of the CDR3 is TGCAGTGCTAGTCAGACTAGCCTCCAAGAGACCCAGTACTTC.

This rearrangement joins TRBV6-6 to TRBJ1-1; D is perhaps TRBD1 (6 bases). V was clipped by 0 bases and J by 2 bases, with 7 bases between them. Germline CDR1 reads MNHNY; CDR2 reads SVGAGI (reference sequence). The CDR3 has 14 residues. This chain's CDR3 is CASSYSGGNTEAFF. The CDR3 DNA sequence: TGTGCCAGCAGTTACTCAGGGGGTAACACTGAAGCTTTCTTT.

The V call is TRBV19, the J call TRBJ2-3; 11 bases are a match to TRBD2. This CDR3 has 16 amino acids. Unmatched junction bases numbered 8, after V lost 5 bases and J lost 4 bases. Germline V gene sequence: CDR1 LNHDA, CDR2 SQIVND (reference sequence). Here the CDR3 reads CASSLSGGGRADTQYF. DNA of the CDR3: TGTGCCAGTAGTCTTAGCGGGGGGGGTCGGGCAGATACGCAGTATTTT.

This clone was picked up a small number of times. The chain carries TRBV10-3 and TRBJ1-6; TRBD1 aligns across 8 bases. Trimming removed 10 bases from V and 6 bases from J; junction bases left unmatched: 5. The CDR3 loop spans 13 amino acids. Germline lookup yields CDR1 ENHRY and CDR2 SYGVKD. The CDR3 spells CATLQGGNSPLHF. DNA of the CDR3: TGTGCCACCCTACAGGGGGGTAATTCACCCCTCCACTTT.

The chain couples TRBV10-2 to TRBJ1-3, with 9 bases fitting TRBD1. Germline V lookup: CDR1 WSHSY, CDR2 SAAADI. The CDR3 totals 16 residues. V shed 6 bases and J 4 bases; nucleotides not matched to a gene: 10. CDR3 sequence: CASSLPGQGPGNTIYF. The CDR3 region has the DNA TGCGCCAGCAGCCTACCGGGACAGGGTCCGGGAAACACCATATATTTT.

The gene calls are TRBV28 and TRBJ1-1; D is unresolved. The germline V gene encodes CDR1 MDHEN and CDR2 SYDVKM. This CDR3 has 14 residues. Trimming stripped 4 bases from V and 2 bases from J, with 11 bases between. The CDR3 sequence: CASSSGALNTEAFF. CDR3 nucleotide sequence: TGTGCCAGCAGTTCGGGAGCCCTAAACACTGAAGCTTTCTTT.

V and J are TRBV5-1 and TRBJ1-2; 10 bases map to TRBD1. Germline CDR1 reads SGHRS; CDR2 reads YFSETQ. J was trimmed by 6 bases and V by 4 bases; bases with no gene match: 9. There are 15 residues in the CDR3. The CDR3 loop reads CASSPQDRGLNGYTF. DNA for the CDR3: TGCGCCAGCAGCCCACAAGACAGGGGGCTAAATGGCTACACCTTC.

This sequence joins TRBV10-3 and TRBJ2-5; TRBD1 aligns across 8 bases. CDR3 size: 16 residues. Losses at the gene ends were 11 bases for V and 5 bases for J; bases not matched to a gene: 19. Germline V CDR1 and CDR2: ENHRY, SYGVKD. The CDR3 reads CAAAPRTGTSLETQYF. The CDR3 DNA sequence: TGTGCCGCCGCCCCGCGGACAGGGACGAGTTTGGAGACCCAGTACTTC.

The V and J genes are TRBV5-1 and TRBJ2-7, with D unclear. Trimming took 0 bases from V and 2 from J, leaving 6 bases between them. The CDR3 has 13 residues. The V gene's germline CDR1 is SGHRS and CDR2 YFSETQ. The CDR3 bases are TGCGCCAGCAGCTTGGGACACCCCTACGAGCAGTACTTC. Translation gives CASSLGHPYEQYF.

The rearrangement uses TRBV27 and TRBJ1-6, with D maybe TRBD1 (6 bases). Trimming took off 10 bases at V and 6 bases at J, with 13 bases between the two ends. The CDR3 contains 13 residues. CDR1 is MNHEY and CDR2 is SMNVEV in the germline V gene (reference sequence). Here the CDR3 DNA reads TGTGCCACCCGAGGACAGACTAATTCACCCCTCCACTTT. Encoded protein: CATRGQTNSPLHF.

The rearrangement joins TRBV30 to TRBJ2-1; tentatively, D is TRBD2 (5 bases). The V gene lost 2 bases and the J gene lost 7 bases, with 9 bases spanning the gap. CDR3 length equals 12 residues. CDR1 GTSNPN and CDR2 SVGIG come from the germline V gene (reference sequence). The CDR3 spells CAWSREGNEQFF. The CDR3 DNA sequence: TGTGCCTGGAGTCGGGAAGGGAATGAGCAGTTCTTC.

Here the CDR3 DNA reads TGCAGCGTTGGACACTCCTCCTACGAGCAGTACTTC. This gives the protein CSVGHSSYEQYF. The chain employs TRBV29-1 and TRBJ2-7, with unresolved D. With 4 bases removed from V and 0 bases from J, the gap between germline ends came to 7 bases. The CDR3 has 12 amino acids. Germline CDR1 is SQVTM and CDR2 is ANQGSEA.